The source of this TCR beta chain is a study of PD-L1 blockade in urothelial cancer. The time point denotes: pretreatment peripheral blood. Each patient presented with locally advanced or metastatic urothelial carcinoma. Clones were read by immunoSEQ multiplex PCR, and TCRdb kept only the in-frame ones, dropping some. The table shows about 95,000 clones, with around nine tenths occurring only once. Germline loops: CDR1 SGHRS, CDR2 YFSETQ. V lost 4 bases, J lost 1 base, and 12 bases lay in between. This CDR3 is built from 15 residues. The TCR comes from a man aged 55-75 years with urothelial cancer. The chain uses TRBV5-1 and TRBJ1-3; D remains unclear. This sample comprised PBMCs, obtained around atezolizumab (anti-PD-L1) treatment. This CDR3 reads CASSTFSGSGNTIYF. In DNA form, the CDR3 reads TGCGCCAGCAGCACCTTCTCGGGTTCTGGAAACACCATATATTTT.